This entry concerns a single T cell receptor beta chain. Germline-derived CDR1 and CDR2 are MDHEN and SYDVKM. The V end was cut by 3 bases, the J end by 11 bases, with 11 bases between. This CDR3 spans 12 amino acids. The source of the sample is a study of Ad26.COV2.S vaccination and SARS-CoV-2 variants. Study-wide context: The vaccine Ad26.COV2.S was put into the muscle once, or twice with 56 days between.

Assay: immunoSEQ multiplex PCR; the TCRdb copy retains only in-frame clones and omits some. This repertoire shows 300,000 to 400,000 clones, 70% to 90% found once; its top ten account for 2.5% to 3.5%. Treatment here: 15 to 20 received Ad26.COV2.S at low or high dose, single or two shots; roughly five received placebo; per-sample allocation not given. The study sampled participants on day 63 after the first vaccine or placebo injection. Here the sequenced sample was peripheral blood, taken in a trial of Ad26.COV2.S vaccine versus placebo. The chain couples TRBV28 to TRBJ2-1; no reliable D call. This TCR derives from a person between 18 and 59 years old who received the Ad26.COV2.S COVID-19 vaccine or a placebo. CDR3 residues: CASSFQLGKQFF. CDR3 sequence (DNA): TGTGCCAGCAGTTTCCAGTTAGGGAAGCAGTTCTTC.